This T cell receptor beta chain came from a study of graft-versus-host responses after intestinal transplantation. This CDR3 is built from 13 residues. Germline V gene data show CDR1 as SGHAT and CDR2 as FQDESV (reference sequence). V dropped 4 bases and J dropped 7; count of bases not matched to a gene: 2. Here immunoSEQ multiplex PCR was the method, and the copy in TCRdb shows in-frame clones only, minus some. The table records roughly 25,000 clones, about 92% of them present only once. The chain carries TRBV11-1 and TRBJ1-1, with 11 nucleotides matching TRBD1. This receptor was taken from a human patient who received an intestinal transplant, so some T cells may come from the graft donor. The sample was PBMCs, taken 18 days after transplant. The CDR3 DNA reads as TGTGCCAGCAGCTCGGGACAGGGGGTTGAAGCTTTCTTT. This sequence encodes CASSSGQGVEAFF.